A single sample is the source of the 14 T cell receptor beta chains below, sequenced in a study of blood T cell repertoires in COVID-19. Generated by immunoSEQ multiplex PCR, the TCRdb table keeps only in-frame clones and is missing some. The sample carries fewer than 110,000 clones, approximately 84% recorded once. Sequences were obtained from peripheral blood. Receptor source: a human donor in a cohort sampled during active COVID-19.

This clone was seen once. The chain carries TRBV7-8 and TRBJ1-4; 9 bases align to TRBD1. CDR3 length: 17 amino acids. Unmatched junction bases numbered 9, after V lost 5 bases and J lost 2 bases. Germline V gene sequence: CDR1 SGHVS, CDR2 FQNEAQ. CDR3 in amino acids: CASSPRTGVATNEKLFF. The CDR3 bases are TGTGCCAGCAGCCCACGGACAGGGGTTGCGACTAATGAAAAACTGTTTTTT.

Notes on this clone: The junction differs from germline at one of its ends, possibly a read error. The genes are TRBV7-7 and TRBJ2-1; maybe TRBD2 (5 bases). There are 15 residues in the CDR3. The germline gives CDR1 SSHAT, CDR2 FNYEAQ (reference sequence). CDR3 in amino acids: CASSLASGAYNEQFF. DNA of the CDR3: TGTGCTAGCAGCTTAGCAAGCGGAGCTTACAATGAGCAGTTCTTC. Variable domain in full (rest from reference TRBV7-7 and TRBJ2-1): GAGVSQSPRYKVTKRGQDVTLRCDPISSHATLYWYQQALGQGPEFLTYFNYEAQPDKSGLPSDRFSAERPEGSISTLTIQRTEQRDSAMYRCASSLASGAYNEQFFGPGTRLTVL.

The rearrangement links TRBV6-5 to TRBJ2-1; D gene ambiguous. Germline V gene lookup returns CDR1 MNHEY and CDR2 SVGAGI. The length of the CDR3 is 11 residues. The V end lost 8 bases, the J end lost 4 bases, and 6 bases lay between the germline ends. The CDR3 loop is CASATYNEQFF. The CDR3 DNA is TGTGCCAGCGCGACATACAATGAGCAGTTCTTC.

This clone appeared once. Written as DNA, the CDR3 is TGCGCCAGCAGCCTAACAGGCGGTTATGCGGGGGCCAACGTCCTGACTTTC. Protein sequence: CASSLTGGYAGANVLTF. This chain links TRBV5-1 with TRBJ2-6, with TRBD1 as a possible D gene (5 bases). The CDR3 loop spans 17 amino acids. Germline V gene sequence: CDR1 SGHRS, CDR2 YFSETQ. The V gene lost 4 bases and the J gene lost 4 bases, with 18 bases spanning the gap.

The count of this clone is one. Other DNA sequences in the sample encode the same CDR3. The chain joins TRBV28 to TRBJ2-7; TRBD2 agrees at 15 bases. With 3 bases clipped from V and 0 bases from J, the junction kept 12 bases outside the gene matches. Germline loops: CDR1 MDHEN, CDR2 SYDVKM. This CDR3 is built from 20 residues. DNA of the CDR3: TGTGCCAGCAGTTTGGGGGGCGGGGGACTAGCGGGGGGATCCTCCTACGAGCAGTACTTC. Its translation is CASSLGGGGLAGGSSYEQYF.

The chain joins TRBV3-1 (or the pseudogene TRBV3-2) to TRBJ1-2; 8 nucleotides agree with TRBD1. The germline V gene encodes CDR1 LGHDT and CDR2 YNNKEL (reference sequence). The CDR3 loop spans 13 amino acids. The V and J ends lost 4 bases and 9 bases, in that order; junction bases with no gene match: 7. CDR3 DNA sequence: TGTGCCAGCAGCCCCCGGGACAGGCTTCGCTACACCTTC. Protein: CASSPRDRLRYTF.

The CDR3 DNA sequence: TGTGCCAGCAGGGGACTAGCCGGAGCCTACGAGCAGTACTTC. This encodes CASRGLAGAYEQYF. This chain uses TRBV2 with TRBJ2-7, with 9 bases lining up with TRBD2. The CDR3 contains 14 residues. Germline-derived CDR1 and CDR2 are SNHLY and FYNNEI. V trimming: 6 bases; J trimming: 2 bases; junction bases outside the gene matches: 5.

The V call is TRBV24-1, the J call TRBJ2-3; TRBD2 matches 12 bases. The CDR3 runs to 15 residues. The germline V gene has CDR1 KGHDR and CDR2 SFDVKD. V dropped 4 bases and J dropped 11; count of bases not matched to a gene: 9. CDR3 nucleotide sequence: TGTGCCACCAGTGACGGGACTAGCGGGCACACATTGCAGTATTTT. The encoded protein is CATSDGTSGHTLQYF.

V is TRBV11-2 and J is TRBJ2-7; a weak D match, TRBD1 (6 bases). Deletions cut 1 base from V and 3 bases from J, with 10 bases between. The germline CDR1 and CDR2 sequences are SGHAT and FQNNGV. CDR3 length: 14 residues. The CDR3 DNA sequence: TGTGCCAGCAGCTTAGTTGGGGGCAGCTACGAGCAGTACTTC. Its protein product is CASSLVGGSYEQYF.

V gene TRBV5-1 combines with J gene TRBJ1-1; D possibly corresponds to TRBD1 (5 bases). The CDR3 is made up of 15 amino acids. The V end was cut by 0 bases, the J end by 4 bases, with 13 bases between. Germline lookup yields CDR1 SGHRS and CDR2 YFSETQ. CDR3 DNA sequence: TGCGCCAGCAGCTTGGCGCCGGAGGGGATCACTGAAGCTTTCTTT. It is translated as CASSLAPEGITEAFF.

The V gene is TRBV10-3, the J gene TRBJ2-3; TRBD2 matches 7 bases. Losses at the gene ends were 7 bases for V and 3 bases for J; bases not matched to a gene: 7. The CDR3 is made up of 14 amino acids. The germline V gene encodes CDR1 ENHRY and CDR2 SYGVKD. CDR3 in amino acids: CAIKGGSGTDTQYF. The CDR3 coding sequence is TGTGCCATCAAGGGAGGGTCGGGAACAGATACGCAGTATTTT.

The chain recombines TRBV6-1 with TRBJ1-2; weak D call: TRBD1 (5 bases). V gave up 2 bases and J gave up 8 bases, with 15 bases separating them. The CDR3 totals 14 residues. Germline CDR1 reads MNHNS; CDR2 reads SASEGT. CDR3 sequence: CASSETWGTVGYTF. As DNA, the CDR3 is TGTGCCAGCAGTGAAACATGGGGCACGGTGGGCTACACCTTC.

CDR3 protein: CASSPQDYGYTF. CDR3 sequence (DNA): TGTGCCAGCAGCCCACAAGACTATGGCTACACCTTC. V is TRBV6-6 and J is TRBJ1-2; D is unresolved. V was shortened by 6 bases and J by 3 bases, with 8 bases between the two germline ends. The CDR3 runs to 12 residues. CDR1 MNHNY and CDR2 SVGAGI come from the germline V gene (reference sequence).

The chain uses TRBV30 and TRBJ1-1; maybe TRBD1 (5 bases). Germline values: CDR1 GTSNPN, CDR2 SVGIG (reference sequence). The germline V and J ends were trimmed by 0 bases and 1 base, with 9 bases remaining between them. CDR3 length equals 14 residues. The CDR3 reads CAWSVNGGNTEAFF. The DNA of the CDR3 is TGTGCCTGGAGTGTTAACGGGGGGAACACTGAAGCTTTCTTT.